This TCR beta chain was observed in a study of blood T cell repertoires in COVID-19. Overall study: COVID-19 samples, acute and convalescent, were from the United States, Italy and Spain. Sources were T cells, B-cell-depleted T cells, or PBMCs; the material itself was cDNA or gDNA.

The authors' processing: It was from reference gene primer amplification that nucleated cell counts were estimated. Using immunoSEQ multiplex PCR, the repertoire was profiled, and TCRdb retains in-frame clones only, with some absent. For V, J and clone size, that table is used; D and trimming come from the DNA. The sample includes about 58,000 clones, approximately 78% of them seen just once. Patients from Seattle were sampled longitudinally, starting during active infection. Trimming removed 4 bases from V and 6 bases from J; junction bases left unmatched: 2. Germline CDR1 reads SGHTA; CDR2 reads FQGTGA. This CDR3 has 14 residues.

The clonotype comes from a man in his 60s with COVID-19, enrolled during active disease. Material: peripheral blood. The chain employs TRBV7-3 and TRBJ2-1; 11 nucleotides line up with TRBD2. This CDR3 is CASSSSGGINEQFF. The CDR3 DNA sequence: TGTGCCAGCAGCTCTAGCGGGGGGATCAATGAGCAGTTCTTC.